These T cell receptor beta chains were read from a single sample in a study of cytomegalovirus exposure and HLA in healthy donors. Produced via immunoSEQ multiplex PCR; TCRdb's table is partial and in-frame only. Of about 150,000 clones in the sample, roughly 10% were seen once. Specimen: PBMCs. The receptors were gathered from a man between 50 and 59 years old in good health and CMV-seronegative. The CDR3 runs from the conserved cysteine through the conserved F or W. D genes are given only for firm matches. The size field is filled for only some rows; it gives once, few, many or a size class.

CDR3 DNA: TGTGCCAGCAGCTTGTGGTCTAGCGGGAGTATCGAGCAGTACTTC
CDR3 protein: CASSLWSSGSIEQYF
J gene: TRBJ2-7
V gene: TRBV5-4
clone size: few
D gene: TRBD2

CDR3 DNA: TGCAGCGTTGGCACCGGGGGCACTGAAGCTTTCTTT
CDR3 protein: CSVGTGGTEAFF
J gene: TRBJ1-1
V gene: TRBV29-1
clone size: .
D gene: .

CDR3 DNA: TGCGCCAGCAGCTACTCCCGAAACACTGAAGCTTTCTTT
CDR3 protein: CASSYSRNTEAFF
J gene: TRBJ1-1
V gene: TRBV5-1
clone size: few
D gene: .

CDR3 DNA: TGTGCCAGCAGCTCCCCACACGGGGGGTCGACTGAAGCTTTCTTT
CDR3 protein: CASSSPHGGSTEAFF
J gene: TRBJ1-1
V gene: TRBV7-9
clone size: few
D gene: .

CDR3 DNA: TGTGCCAGCAGCGTTTACGGTGCAACTAATGAAAAACTGTTTTTT
CDR3 protein: CASSVYGATNEKLFF
J gene: TRBJ1-4
V gene: TRBV9
clone size: few
D gene: .

CDR3 DNA: TGTGCCAGCAGCCCTACAGGTCCGCGAGAGACCCAGTACTTC
CDR3 protein: CASSPTGPRETQYF
J gene: TRBJ2-5
V gene: TRBV7-9
clone size: few
D gene: .

CDR3 DNA: TGTGCCAGCAGTTACTCGCGGGGTGCAGGTCGCAATGAGCAGTTCTTC
CDR3 protein: CASSYSRGAGRNEQFF
J gene: TRBJ2-1
V gene: TRBV6-5
clone size: few
D gene: .

CDR3 DNA: TGTGCCAGCAGCTTAGACAGGGGAGGGCGTGGGGCCAACGTCCTGACTTTC
CDR3 protein: CASSLDRGGRGANVLTF
J gene: TRBJ2-6
V gene: TRBV7-3
clone size: few
D gene: .

CDR3 DNA: TGTGCCAGCAGCTTAACCCCTAGTGCCTACGAGCAGTACTTC
CDR3 protein: CASSLTPSAYEQYF
J gene: TRBJ2-7
V gene: TRBV11-3
clone size: few
D gene: .

CDR3 DNA: TGTGCCAGTCTGGGGATCTCGGGACTAGCGTCTTACAATGAGCAGTTCTTC
CDR3 protein: CASLGISGLASYNEQFF
J gene: TRBJ2-1
V gene: TRBV19
clone size: .
D gene: TRBD2

CDR3 DNA: TGTGCCTGGAGGGACAGCAACTCCGGGGAGCTGTTTTTT
CDR3 protein: CAWRDSNSGELFF
J gene: TRBJ2-2
V gene: TRBV30
clone size: few
D gene: .

CDR3 DNA: TGTGCCAGCAGTGAACAGGGGAGCTATGGCTACACCTTC
CDR3 protein: CASSEQGSYGYTF
J gene: TRBJ1-2
V gene: TRBV16
clone size: few
D gene: TRBD1

CDR3 DNA: TGTGCCAGCAGCTTAACTAGCGGGAGCCACGAGCAGTACTTC
CDR3 protein: CASSLTSGSHEQYF
J gene: TRBJ2-7
V gene: TRBV7-8
clone size: .
D gene: TRBD2

CDR3 DNA: TGTGCCAGCAGTCCGGGGTCGGTGGAGACCCAGTACTTC
CDR3 protein: CASSPGSVETQYF
J gene: TRBJ2-5
V gene: TRBV6-5
clone size: .
D gene: .

CDR3 DNA: TGTGCCAGCAGCTTAGGTCCCAGCGGTTTTGAGCAGTTCTTC
CDR3 protein: CASSLGPSGFEQFF
J gene: TRBJ2-1
V gene: TRBV7-6
clone size: .
D gene: .

CDR3 DNA: TGTGCCAGCAGCTTCCCCCCACTAGCAGGACAAGAGACCCAGTACTTC
CDR3 protein: CASSFPPLAGQETQYF
J gene: TRBJ2-5
V gene: TRBV5-4
clone size: few
D gene: .

CDR3 DNA: TGTGCCAGCAGTTACTCGGGGGCGCGGGAGACCCAGTACTTC
CDR3 protein: CASSYSGARETQYF
J gene: TRBJ2-5
V gene: TRBV6-5
clone size: few
D gene: .

CDR3 DNA: TGTGCCAGCACTGCGGGACACACCGGGGAGCTGTTTTTT
CDR3 protein: CASTAGHTGELFF
J gene: TRBJ2-2
V gene: TRBV11-3
clone size: few
D gene: .

CDR3 DNA: TGTGCCTGGAGCAGGGACTTATCGTCTTGGCCCCAGCATTTT
CDR3 protein: CAWSRDLSSWPQHF
J gene: TRBJ1-5
V gene: TRBV30
clone size: .
D gene: .

CDR3 DNA: TGTGCCAGCAGCGTAGCGATCGGGACTGAAGCTTTCTTT
CDR3 protein: CASSVAIGTEAFF
J gene: TRBJ1-1
V gene: TRBV9
clone size: .
D gene: .

CDR3 DNA: TGCGCCAGCAGCCTCCGACAGTTATCTTACTTGAACACTGAAGCTTTCTTT
CDR3 protein: CASSLRQLSYLNTEAFF
J gene: TRBJ1-1
V gene: TRBV5-1
clone size: .
D gene: .

CDR3 DNA: TGTGCCAGCACCGGGCGCCCGGAGCAGGGCACTGAAGCTTTCTTT
CDR3 protein: CASTGRPEQGTEAFF
J gene: TRBJ1-1
V gene: TRBV6-5
clone size: few
D gene: .

CDR3 DNA: TGTGCCAGCAGCTGGGACAGATCAAATGAAAAACTGTTTTTT
CDR3 protein: CASSWDRSNEKLFF
J gene: TRBJ1-4
V gene: TRBV2
clone size: few
D gene: TRBD1

CDR3 DNA: TGTGCCATCAGTGAGTACGAGACAGGGATCTCTGATGGCTACACCTTC
CDR3 protein: CAISEYETGISDGYTF
J gene: TRBJ1-2
V gene: TRBV10-3
clone size: few
D gene: TRBD1

CDR3 DNA: TGTGCCACCGGGACAGGGGGAGAAAAACTGTTTTTT
CDR3 protein: CATGTGGEKLFF
J gene: TRBJ1-4
V gene: TRBV28
clone size: .
D gene: TRBD1

CDR3 DNA: TGTGCCACCTTTAGACTAGCGGGAGTGAAAGAGACCCAGTACTTC
CDR3 protein: CATFRLAGVKETQYF
J gene: TRBJ2-5
V gene: TRBV6-5
clone size: few
D gene: TRBD2

CDR3 DNA: TGTGCCAGCAGCCCCCAAGCGGGAGTAGGTAACACCGGGGAGCTGTTTTTT
CDR3 protein: CASSPQAGVGNTGELFF
J gene: TRBJ2-2
V gene: TRBV7-3
clone size: few
D gene: TRBD2

CDR3 DNA: TGTGCCAGCAGTTACCGGACACCTTTGAACACTGAAGCTTTCTTT
CDR3 protein: CASSYRTPLNTEAFF
J gene: TRBJ1-1
V gene: TRBV6-5
clone size: few
D gene: .

CDR3 DNA: TGCGCCAGCAGCTTAGACAGTAGGGATTCACCCCTCCACTTT
CDR3 protein: CASSLDSRDSPLHF
J gene: TRBJ1-6
V gene: TRBV5-1
clone size: few
D gene: .

CDR3 DNA: TGTGCCAGCAGCTTAACGTCGGGACAGGGGGGTGATGGCTACACCTTC
CDR3 protein: CASSLTSGQGGDGYTF
J gene: TRBJ1-2
V gene: TRBV7-9
clone size: few
D gene: TRBD1

CDR3 DNA: TGCGCCAGCAGCTGGAGCGGGGGGGCCGACGGGCAGTACTTC
CDR3 protein: CASSWSGGADGQYF
J gene: TRBJ2-7
V gene: TRBV5-1
clone size: .
D gene: TRBD2

CDR3 DNA: TGTGCCAGCAGTGAAAAGGTAGCGGACAATGAGCAGTTCTTC
CDR3 protein: CASSEKVADNEQFF
J gene: TRBJ2-1
V gene: TRBV2
clone size: few
D gene: .

CDR3 DNA: TGCGCCAGCAGCCAAGTCACAGGATCAAATTACGAGCAGTACTTC
CDR3 protein: CASSQVTGSNYEQYF
J gene: TRBJ2-7
V gene: TRBV4-1
clone size: .
D gene: .

CDR3 DNA: TGCGCCAGCAGTACAGGGACGGAGACCCAGTACTTC
CDR3 protein: CASSTGTETQYF
J gene: TRBJ2-5
V gene: TRBV5-1
clone size: .
D gene: .